A selection of T cell receptor beta chains follows, all from one sample in a study of blood T cell repertoires in COVID-19. The protocol was immunoSEQ multiplex PCR, while the TCRdb copy is restricted to in-frame clones and leaves out a portion. The sample has a few hundred thousand clones, 85% to 90% seen once. Source material: PBMCs or T cells enriched from blood (not recorded which). These receptors came from a woman under 40 who had been exposed to COVID-19. Each CDR3 is given with its conserved first and last residue. Fields, in order: J gene, clone size, V gene, D gene, CDR3 DNA, CDR3 protein. D genes are given only for firm matches. Size tells how often a clone was seen (once, few, many) or the class of an expanded clone, and some rows leave it out.

J: TRBJ1-4; size: -; V: TRBV19; D: -; DNA: TGTGCCAGTAGACAGGAAGCAACTAATGAAAAACTGTTTTTT; CDR3: CASRQEATNEKLFF
J: TRBJ2-1; size: -; V: TRBV3-1/TRBV3-2; D: -; DNA: TGTGCCAGCACCGTTGGACAGAAGCAGTTCTTC; CDR3: CASTVGQKQFF
J: TRBJ2-7; size: once; V: TRBV4-1; D: TRBD2; DNA: TGCGCCAGCAGCCAAGGGACTAGCGGGGGCTCCTACGAGCAGTACTTC; CDR3: CASSQGTSGGSYEQYF
J: TRBJ2-7; size: -; V: TRBV11-3; D: TRBD2; DNA: TGTGCCAGCAGCCGGGAGGGGTACGAGCAGTACTTC; CDR3: CASSREGYEQYF
J: TRBJ1-2; size: -; V: TRBV28; D: -; DNA: TGTGCCAGCAGCTCGGGCGGGGCGCGGGGCTACACCTTC; CDR3: CASSSGGARGYTF
J: TRBJ2-5; size: -; V: TRBV27; D: TRBD2; DNA: TGTGCCAGCAGTTCCATACTAGCGGGCCAAGAGACCCAGTACTTC; CDR3: CASSSILAGQETQYF
J: TRBJ1-4; size: few; V: TRBV7-9; D: TRBD1; DNA: TGTGCCAGCAGCCCAGGACAGGGTGTGGGTGAAAAACTGTTTTTT; CDR3: CASSPGQGVGEKLFF
J: TRBJ1-5; size: -; V: TRBV5-1; D: TRBD1; DNA: TGCGCCAGCAGCTTAGGGACAGGGTCTGGTCACAATCAGCCCCAGCATTTT; CDR3: CASSLGTGSGHNQPQHF
J: TRBJ2-3; size: few; V: TRBV9; D: TRBD2; DNA: TGTGCCAGCAGCGTAGGCCTACTAGCGGGAGGGACAGATACGCAGTATTTT; CDR3: CASSVGLLAGGTDTQYF
J: TRBJ2-3; size: -; V: TRBV5-1; D: TRBD2; DNA: TGCGCCAGCAGCTTGTTAGCGGGGGCATATTCTAGCACAGATACGCAGTATTTT; CDR3: CASSLLAGAYSSTDTQYF
J: TRBJ2-7; size: -; V: TRBV5-4; D: TRBD1; DNA: TGTGCCAGCAGCCAAGTTCCGGGACAGGTCCCCTACGAGCAGTACTTC; CDR3: CASSQVPGQVPYEQYF
J: TRBJ1-3; size: -; V: TRBV7-8; D: -; DNA: TGTGCCAGCAGTCGGCAGGGCATCGGAAACACCATATATTTT; CDR3: CASSRQGIGNTIYF
J: TRBJ2-3; size: -; V: TRBV7-2; D: -; DNA: TGTGCCAGCAGCTTGTCGAGCGGGACAGATACGCAGTATTTT; CDR3: CASSLSSGTDTQYF
J: TRBJ1-1; size: once; V: TRBV12-3/TRBV12-4; D: -; DNA: TGTGCCAGCAGTTTCCCCCAGGACACTGAAGCTTTCTTT; CDR3: CASSFPQDTEAFF
J: TRBJ1-1; size: -; V: TRBV5-5; D: TRBD1; DNA: TGTGCCAGCACCTTTGGCCGGGACAGGGGGGGAGAAGCTTTCTTT; CDR3: CASTFGRDRGGEAFF
J: TRBJ1-2; size: -; V: TRBV7-9; D: -; DNA: TGTGCCAGCAGCTCCCCCAGGCAAGATAGTTATGGCTACACCTTC; CDR3: CASSSPRQDSYGYTF
J: TRBJ2-1; size: -; V: TRBV7-8; D: -; DNA: TGTGCCAGCAGCTCCCCACTGGGCAGGGCCCTTATGAATGAGCAGTTCTTC; CDR3: CASSSPLGRALMNEQFF
J: TRBJ2-7; size: -; V: TRBV7-8; D: TRBD1; DNA: TGTGCCAGCAGCTTAGCGTTCTCCAGGGACAGCGCCTACGAGCAGTACTTC; CDR3: CASSLAFSRDSAYEQYF
J: TRBJ1-2; size: -; V: TRBV6-6; D: TRBD1; DNA: TGTGCCAGCAGTTATCCGGGACAGGGCTATGGCTACACCTTC; CDR3: CASSYPGQGYGYTF
J: TRBJ2-3; size: many; V: TRBV29-1; D: TRBD1; DNA: TGCAGCGTGGGGACAGTATTTTTGACAGATACGCAGTATTTT; CDR3: CSVGTVFLTDTQYF
J: TRBJ2-5; size: -; V: TRBV3-1/TRBV3-2; D: TRBD2; DNA: TGTGCCAGCAGCCAGGAGATTTCAGGTAGCGGGAGAGGAGAGACCCAGTACTTC; CDR3: CASSQEISGSGRGETQYF
J: TRBJ2-2; size: -; V: TRBV28; D: -; DNA: TGTGCCAGCAGCGAGCAGGGGAGGGGCACCGGGGAGCTGTTTTTT; CDR3: CASSEQGRGTGELFF
J: TRBJ1-2; size: once; V: TRBV18; D: TRBD1; DNA: TGTGCCAGCTCTCTTTCGACGGGACAGGGGATCTATGGCTACACCTTC; CDR3: CASSLSTGQGIYGYTF
J: TRBJ2-3; size: -; V: TRBV7-3; D: -; DNA: TGTGCCAGCAGCCCCGCCGGTGGGGGAGGTACAGATACGCAGTATTTT; CDR3: CASSPAGGGGTDTQYF
J: TRBJ1-4; size: -; V: TRBV11-3; D: TRBD1; DNA: TGTGCCAGCAGCTTAGTCGGACAGGGGAATAATGAAAAACTGTTTTTT; CDR3: CASSLVGQGNNEKLFF
J: TRBJ1-2; size: many; V: TRBV29-1; D: TRBD1; DNA: TGCAGCGGACAGGGGGACTATGGCTACACCTTC; CDR3: CSGQGDYGYTF
J: TRBJ2-7; size: few; V: TRBV27; D: -; DNA: TGTGCCAGCAGTTCCTTTGGTGGGGAGATCCCCTACGAGCAGTACTTC; CDR3: CASSSFGGEIPYEQYF
J: TRBJ2-5; size: many; V: TRBV9; D: TRBD1; DNA: TGTGCCAGCAGCGTGACCGGGACAGGGGGGGAGACCCAGTACTTC; CDR3: CASSVTGTGGETQYF
J: TRBJ1-1; size: -; V: TRBV5-1; D: -; DNA: TGCGCCAGCAGCTTTGCACAGGGAGGGTGGAACACTGAAGCTTTCTTT; CDR3: CASSFAQGGWNTEAFF
J: TRBJ1-1; size: -; V: TRBV10-1; D: TRBD1; DNA: TGCGCCAGCAGTGAAAATTCAGGGGGCACTGAAGCTTTCTTT; CDR3: CASSENSGGTEAFF
J: TRBJ2-1; size: -; V: TRBV7-9; D: -; DNA: TGTGCCAGCAGCCTCCGCACCAGTGAGCAGTTCTTC; CDR3: CASSLRTSEQFF
J: TRBJ2-6; size: -; V: TRBV4-1; D: TRBD1; DNA: TGCGCCAGCAGCCAAGAACCTCCAGGGGGTGCTGGGGCCAACGTCCTGACTTTC; CDR3: CASSQEPPGGAGANVLTF
J: TRBJ1-3; size: -; V: TRBV6-5; D: TRBD1; DNA: TGTGCCAGCAGTTACGGCAGGGGGTGGACTGGAAACACCATATATTTT; CDR3: CASSYGRGWTGNTIYF
J: TRBJ2-3; size: -; V: TRBV7-9; D: -; DNA: TGTGCCAGCAGCCCCCAAACAGATACGCAGTATTTT; CDR3: CASSPQTDTQYF
J: TRBJ2-7; size: -; V: TRBV6-5; D: -; DNA: TGTGCCAGCAGTAGAGGGGGAACGATATACGAGCAGTACTTC; CDR3: CASSRGGTIYEQYF
J: TRBJ2-7; size: -; V: TRBV7-9; D: TRBD1; DNA: TGTGCCAGCAGCCTATCGACAGGGAGCGCTTCCTACGAGCAGTACTTC; CDR3: CASSLSTGSASYEQYF
J: TRBJ1-6; size: -; V: TRBV28; D: -; DNA: TGTGCCAGCAGTTTACCCGCGAGCTCCTATAATTCACCCCTCCACTTT; CDR3: CASSLPASSYNSPLHF
J: TRBJ1-2; size: once; V: TRBV10-3; D: -; DNA: TGTGCCATCAGTGACCCCAGGTTCCTTAACTATGGCTACACCTTC; CDR3: CAISDPRFLNYGYTF
J: TRBJ2-7; size: -; V: TRBV27; D: TRBD1; DNA: TGTGCCAGCAGTACCTACGGACAGGCTTACGAGCAGTACTTC; CDR3: CASSTYGQAYEQYF
J: TRBJ2-7; size: -; V: TRBV5-1; D: TRBD1; DNA: TGCGCCAGCAGCTTGCGGGACAGGGGTTCCGAGCAGTACTTC; CDR3: CASSLRDRGSEQYF
J: TRBJ1-5; size: -; V: TRBV7-9; D: -; DNA: TGTGCCAGCAACTCCGGGGTTAACCAGCCCCAGCATTTT; CDR3: CASNSGVNQPQHF
J: TRBJ1-6; size: once; V: TRBV28; D: TRBD1; DNA: TGTGCCAGCAGTTGGGACAGGGGGGTGGGGAATTCACCCCTCCACTTT; CDR3: CASSWDRGVGNSPLHF
J: TRBJ1-2; size: once; V: TRBV5-1; D: TRBD1; DNA: TGCGCCAGCAGCGCCCGGGACAGGGGTTTTGGCTACACCTTC; CDR3: CASSARDRGFGYTF